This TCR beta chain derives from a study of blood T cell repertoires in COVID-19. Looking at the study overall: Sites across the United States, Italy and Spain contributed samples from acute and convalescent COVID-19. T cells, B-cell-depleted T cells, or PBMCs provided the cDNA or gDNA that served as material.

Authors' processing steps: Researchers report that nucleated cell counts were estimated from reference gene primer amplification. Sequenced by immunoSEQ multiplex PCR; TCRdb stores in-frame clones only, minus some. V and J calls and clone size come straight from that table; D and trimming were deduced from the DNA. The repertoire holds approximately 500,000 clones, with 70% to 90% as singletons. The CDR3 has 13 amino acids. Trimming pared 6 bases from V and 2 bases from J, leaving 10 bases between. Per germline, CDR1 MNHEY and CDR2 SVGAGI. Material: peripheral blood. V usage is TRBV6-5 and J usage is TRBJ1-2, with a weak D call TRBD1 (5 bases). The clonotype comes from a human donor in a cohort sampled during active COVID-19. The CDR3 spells CASSLRENYGYTF. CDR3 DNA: TGTGCCAGCAGCCTCAGGGAAAACTATGGCTACACCTTC.